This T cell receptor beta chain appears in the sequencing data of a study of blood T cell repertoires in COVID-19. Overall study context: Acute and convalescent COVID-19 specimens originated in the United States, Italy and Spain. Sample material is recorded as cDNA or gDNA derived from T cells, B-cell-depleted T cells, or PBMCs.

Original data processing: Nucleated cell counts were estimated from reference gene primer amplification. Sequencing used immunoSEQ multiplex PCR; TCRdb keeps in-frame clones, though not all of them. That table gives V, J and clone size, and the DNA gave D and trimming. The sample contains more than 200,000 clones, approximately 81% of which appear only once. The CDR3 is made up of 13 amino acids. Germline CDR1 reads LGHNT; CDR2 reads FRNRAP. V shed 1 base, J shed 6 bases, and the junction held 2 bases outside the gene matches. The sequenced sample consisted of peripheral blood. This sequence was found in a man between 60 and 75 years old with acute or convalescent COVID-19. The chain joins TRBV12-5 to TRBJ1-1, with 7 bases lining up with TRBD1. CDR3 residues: CASGLGTGAEAFF. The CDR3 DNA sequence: TGTGCTAGTGGTTTGGGTACAGGGGCTGAAGCTTTCTTT.